This T cell receptor beta chain derives from a study of OX40 agonist ivuxolimab in advanced cancers. The length of the CDR3 is 14 residues. Germline V gene sequence: CDR1 SGHNT, CDR2 YYREEE (reference sequence). Trimming took 0 bases from V and 3 from J; bases not matched to a gene: 1. Profiled with immunoSEQ multiplex PCR; TCRdb holds only in-frame clones, not every one. In the table there are 70,000 to 95,000 clones, 65% to 85% of which are singletons. The TCR sequence derives from an adult with an advanced solid tumor such as melanoma, head and neck, liver or kidney cancer. J is TRBJ2-5 and V is TRBV5-4; 8 positions match TRBD2. The sample here was CD4+ or CD8+ T cells sorted from blood, taken in a trial of the OX40 agonist ivuxolimab. The CDR3 region is CASSLAGGKETQYF. The DNA of the CDR3 is TGTGCCAGCAGCTTGGCGGGGGGGAAAGAGACCCAGTACTTC.